This TCR beta chain originates from a study of beta chain features in type 1 diabetes. Findings and caveats of the study: The VDJ junctions of type 1 diabetes patients carried fewer insertions and more deletions.

As concerns this clone: Its cognate antigen is unknown.

Germline V CDR1 and CDR2: SGDLS, YYNGEE. CDR3 length equals 17 residues. The ends lost 3 bases at V and 0 bases at J; junction bases unmatched: 7. Every isolated RNA sample was fully reverse transcribed, so sequencing captured expressed TCRB transcripts. TCRdb's copy holds only in-frame clones and misses some; the assay was immunoSEQ multiplex PCR. The sample lists about 260,000 clones; 68% were seen once. V and J are TRBV9 and TRBJ2-1, with 9 bases matching TRBD2. This receptor was identified in a man between 25 and 39 years old in good health. What was sequenced was naive CD4+ T cells from blood. CDR3 DNA: TGTGCCAGCAGCGCTCGACTAGCGGAGAGCTCCTACAATGAGCAGTTCTTC. It specifies CASSARLAESSYNEQFF.